This paragraph covers one T cell receptor (beta chain) sequence. The antigen is not known. The sample originates from a study of T cells expressing NK-cell markers. Study-level background: Seven of eight sequenced donors tested HCMV-seropositive; one tested seronegative. Study results and caveats: As a fraction of CD8+ T cells, dominant NKG2C+ clonotypes reached about 1.0-8% in six donors.

This CDR3 contains 15 residues. The germline V gene has CDR1 MNHEY and CDR2 SMNVEV (reference sequence). Template switching by 5'RACE with UMIs generated the TCR beta cDNA. TCRdb derives one entry per CDR3 protein from the 5' RACE reads, leaving out DNA. The sample has about 30,000 distinct CDR3 sequences, and its top ten clones hold roughly three fifths. V usage is TRBV27 and J usage is TRBJ2-7. This receptor was identified in a woman aged 18-69 years in good health. Sample: blood T cells: a sorted CD56 or NKG2C T cell subset, CD4+ or CD8+ T cells, or bulk PBMC T cells (not recorded which). CDR3 region: CASSYSYSLIYEQYF.